This T cell receptor (beta chain) was observed in a study of beta chain features in type 1 diabetes (dated by TCRdb to the late 2010s). Looking at the study overall: Mean age, gender distribution, total cell number and subset yield did not differ between patients and healthy donors. The study compared TCRB repertoires of sorted circulating CD4+ T cell subsets between recently diagnosed type 1 diabetes patients and matched healthy donors. Regulatory and stem cell-like memory subsets were isolated from only 8 patients and roughly eight healthy donors, whereas naive and central memory subsets came from all 30 or so donors. Across all samples, around 100 million sorted cells were examined, and cell number per subset correlated strongly with RNA yield. What the work shows at the level of the full study, not this receptor alone: HLA sub-analyses involved small numbers of individuals, so any influence of HLA type on TCRB rearrangement remained unresolved. Naive, central memory and regulatory TCRB repertoires appeared more similar among patients than among healthy donors. In all four CD4+ subsets, TCRB CDR3 length was moderately but significantly shorter in type 1 diabetes patients. Fewer insertions and more nucleotide deletions at VDJ recombination sites were observed in patients with type 1 diabetes, implying thymic rearrangement abnormalities. Because cDNA rather than genomic DNA was sequenced, highly expressing activated cells could have been over-represented, although no difference in activation and CD3 levels was found between groups. PCR might favor shorter templates, but patient and control samples were amplified and corrected together, so any skew would affect both groups equally.

Each donor gave one peripheral blood draw, roughly 120 mL on average, collected into heparinised tubes. Using a panel that included CD45RO, CCR7, CD25, CD127, CD95 and CD27, naive, central memory, regulatory and stem cell-like memory CD4+ T cells were sorted on a BD FACSAria II. Purity was above 95% for every sorted population. PBMCs were separated immediately by Lymphoprep density gradient centrifugation and were stained directly, without being cultured. So that batch effects would be minimized, each experiment stained and sorted samples in pairs, pairing one healthy donor with one patient. All of the isolated RNA was reverse transcribed with the High Capacity cDNA Reverse Transcription Kit, so expressed TCRB transcripts were sequenced. Deep immunoSEQ sequencing was performed on naive, central memory and regulatory T cell samples, with an average of about 4 million total reads per sample. Sorted cells were lysed in RLT buffer and RNA was extracted with DNase-treated RNeasy Micro or Mini kits, depending on cell number. To prevent cross-contamination, every cell subset was processed on its own, while patient and healthy donor samples were processed together. TCRB sequences were amplified from cDNA with the immunoSEQ multiplex PCR, producing 87-bp fragments spanning the CDR3 region. The amplicons were sequenced using the Illumina HiSeq platform. In the paper's pipeline: Synthetic template baselines were used to correct PCR bias computationally, reads within Hamming distance 2 were collapsed together, and singletons that could not be merged were discarded. By aligning reads against IMGT, V, D and J genes, CDR3 length, and insertions or deletions at six rearrangement sites were assigned. Within each subset, clonotype counts were normalized to the number of sorted cells before true diversity and Gini coefficients were calculated with the tcR R package. The overlap coefficient, calculated on TCRB nucleotide sequences, was used to quantify repertoire sharing. Out-of-frame TCRB sequences from naive cells were analyzed to stand in for the pre-selection repertoire. Imported from immuneACCESS, the table was reduced by TCRdb to in-frame sequences with V and J called. These copies leave out some clones; in studies compared against another copy, an unresolved V gene accounts for under half, and the cause of the remainder is not known. V, J and clone size were drawn from that table, and D and trimming were deduced from the DNA. This sample lists about 900,000 clones; 17% were detected once. The top ten clones comprise 0.023% of the sample.

A remark on this clone: Its antigen is not yet known. No base qualities exist here, and no much larger clone lies one base off it.

The sequenced sample was naive CD4+ T cells from blood. The sample's cell subset or site label is to be understood as: true naive CD4+ T cells. The receptor's source is a woman aged 18-30 years in good health.

In nucleotide form, the sequence is TGTGCCAGCTCACGGGACAGGGGGCACACTGAAGCTTTCTTT. This translates into CASSRDRGHTEAFF. Recombination joined TRBV18 with TRBJ1-1; TRBD1 lines up with 12 middle nucleotides. Inclusive of the bounding cysteine and phenylalanine, the CDR3 is 14 residues long. The only DNA kept is the CDR3, 42 bases in frame from the first base. CDR1 and CDR2 are read off the germline V gene as KGHSH and LQKENI. Trimmed from V: 4 bases; trimmed from J: 3 bases; junction bases lacking a gene match: 0.